A selection of T cell receptor beta chains follows, all from one sample in a study of blood T cell repertoires in COVID-19. Only in-frame clones appear in the TCRdb table, and some are missing; sequencing was by immunoSEQ multiplex PCR. The repertoire includes 250,000 to 300,000 clones, about 89% of them detected once, and approximately 4.6% sits in the top ten. Specimen: peripheral blood. The receptors here all came from a man aged 40-50 years with acute or convalescent COVID-19. CDR3s include the opening cysteine and the closing phenylalanine or tryptophan. D genes are given only for firm matches. Size tells how often a clone was seen (once, few, many) or the class of an expanded clone, and some rows leave it out.

TRBV9,TRBJ1-2,few,-,11,TGTGCCAGCGACGGACAGCCGGGCTACACCTTC,CASDGQPGYTF
TRBV5-6,TRBJ1-2,-,TRBD1,15,TGTGCCAGCAGCGGGGGGGACAGGAGTGCAAATGGCTACACCTTC,CASSGGDRSANGYTF
TRBV5-6,TRBJ2-7,-,TRBD1,17,TGTGCCAGCAGCTTTTTTAGCGGGACAGGGGTAGCCTACGAGCAGTACTTC,CASSFFSGTGVAYEQYF
TRBV12-3/TRBV12-4,TRBJ1-6,few,-,12,TGTGCCAGCAGTCGGACAGCAACATCCCTCCACTTT,CASSRTATSLHF
TRBV29-1,TRBJ2-3,-,-,15,TGCAGCGTTTATGGTATAGGCTTAAGGGGAGATACGCAGTATTTT,CSVYGIGLRGDTQYF
TRBV10-3,TRBJ2-7,-,-,13,TGTGCCATCAGTGAGAGGGGGGGTTACGAGCAGTACTTC,CAISERGGYEQYF
TRBV24-1,TRBJ1-2,once,TRBD1,14,TGTGCCACCAGTGATCCCAGGGGGCCGGGTGGCTACACCTTC,CATSDPRGPGGYTF
TRBV18,TRBJ1-4,few,-,14,TGTGCCAGCTCACCCCCAGGGGCTAATGAAAAACTGTTTTTT,CASSPPGANEKLFF
TRBV5-1,TRBJ1-1,once,-,13,TGCGCCAGCAGCTTGGCCCCTCACACTGAAGCTTTCTTT,CASSLAPHTEAFF
TRBV5-1,TRBJ2-7,-,-,13,TGCGCCAGCGCCTGGGACATCTCCTACGAGCAGTACTTC,CASAWDISYEQYF
TRBV24-1,TRBJ2-1,-,TRBD2,14,TGTGCCACCAGTGATTTCGGGAGGGACAATGAGCAGTTCTTC,CATSDFGRDNEQFF
TRBV7-8,TRBJ2-1,once,-,16,TGTGCCAGCAGCTTAGAGTTTTGGGCAGGGAACAATGAGCAGTTCTTC,CASSLEFWAGNNEQFF
TRBV30,TRBJ2-2,-,TRBD2,15,TGTGCCTGGAAACGACTAGCACTGAACACCGGGGAGCTGTTTTTT,CAWKRLALNTGELFF
TRBV7-2,TRBJ1-1,-,-,14,TGTGCCAGCAGCCGCGGGAACGCGGGGACTGAAGCTTTCTTT,CASSRGNAGTEAFF
TRBV3-1/TRBV3-2,TRBJ2-5,-,-,14,TGTGCCAGCAGTCTCTTTTACAGGGTAGAGACCCAGTACTTC,CASSLFYRVETQYF
TRBV18,TRBJ2-7,-,TRBD1,15,TGTGCCAGCTCACCGTCGGGACAGCAAGACTACGAGCAGTACTTC,CASSPSGQQDYEQYF
TRBV2,TRBJ1-1,-,-,11,TGTGCCAGCAGCCCTTACACTGAAGCTTTCTTT,CASSPYTEAFF
TRBV6-5,TRBJ2-3,-,TRBD1,14,TGTGCCAGCAGTTGGGGACAGGGGGGAGATACGCAGTATTTT,CASSWGQGGDTQYF
TRBV11-2,TRBJ2-1,-,TRBD1,15,TGTGCCAGCAGCTTAGCCTGGACAGGGCTAAATGAGCAGTTCTTC,CASSLAWTGLNEQFF
TRBV5-4,TRBJ1-1,-,TRBD1,14,TGTGCCAGCAGCTGGGGACAGGGTGACACTGAAGCTTTCTTT,CASSWGQGDTEAFF
TRBV7-3,TRBJ2-1,once,TRBD1,13,TGTGCCAGCAGCTTAAACAGGGGGAATGAGCAGTTCTTC,CASSLNRGNEQFF
TRBV20-1,TRBJ1-4,-,-,12,TGCAGTGCTAGTCCGAGGGGGGAAAAACTGTTTTTT,CSASPRGEKLFF
TRBV6-6,TRBJ2-1,-,TRBD2,17,TGTGCCAGCAGTCGAGAGGGAGCGGGGGGGATCTACAATGAGCAGTTCTTC,CASSREGAGGIYNEQFF
TRBV6-5,TRBJ2-1,-,TRBD2,16,TGTGCCAGCAGTTACTCGAAGACTAGCGGGGTCAATGAGCAGTTCTTC,CASSYSKTSGVNEQFF
TRBV10-1,TRBJ1-1,once,-,15,TGCGCCAGCACCTCCACCGGGACACCGAACACTGAAGCTTTCTTT,CASTSTGTPNTEAFF
TRBV6-1,TRBJ1-1,once,TRBD1,13,TGTGCCAGCAGCCCCGGAGGGGGCGCTGAAGCTTTCTTT,CASSPGGGAEAFF
TRBV19,TRBJ1-6,few,-,13,TGTGCCAGTATCGGGCAGGGAAATTCACCCCTCCACTTT,CASIGQGNSPLHF
TRBV5-8,TRBJ1-2,-,TRBD1,13,TGTGCCAGCAGTTCCGACAGGGTCCGGGGCTACACCTTC,CASSSDRVRGYTF
TRBV12-1,TRBJ1-1,-,-,15,TGTGCCAGCAGCAAGCCGGGACAGGAGAACACTGAAGCTTTCTTT,CASSKPGQENTEAFF
TRBV4-1,TRBJ2-1,few,TRBD1,17,TGCGCCAGCAGGACAACACCTCAGGGGGCGGAATTCAATGAGCAGTTCTTC,CASRTTPQGAEFNEQFF
TRBV6-5,TRBJ1-2,-,-,13,TGTGCCAGCACCGTGGGTCCGGGCTATGGCTACACCTTC,CASTVGPGYGYTF
TRBV5-1,TRBJ2-3,-,-,14,TGCGCCAGCAGCTTAGATAGTAGCACAGATACGCAGTATTTT,CASSLDSSTDTQYF
TRBV6-6,TRBJ1-5,-,-,14,TGTGCCAGCAGTCTCCGGGACACACATCAGCCCCAGCATTTT,CASSLRDTHQPQHF
TRBV7-3,TRBJ2-1,once,-,16,TGTGCCAGCAGCTTGAGCCGGGACACTGGGTTAAATGAGCAGTTCTTC,CASSLSRDTGLNEQFF
TRBV19,TRBJ2-7,-,-,12,TGTGCCAGTAGTACCGGACTGAGCGAGCAGTACTTC,CASSTGLSEQYF
TRBV10-2,TRBJ1-1,-,-,12,TGCGCCAGCAGTGAGATCGAACAGCGGAAAGTATTT,CASSEIEQRKVF
TRBV24-1,TRBJ1-5,-,TRBD1,14,TGTGCCACCAGTGGACAGGGGAGCAATCAGCCCCAGCATTTT,CATSGQGSNQPQHF
TRBV30,TRBJ2-7,-,TRBD1,14,TGTGCCTGGAGGGACAGGGTGTCGTCCTACGAGCAGTACTTC,CAWRDRVSSYEQYF
TRBV6-5,TRBJ1-6,-,TRBD1,14,TGTGCCAGCACCCGGGACAGGGAGGGTTCACCCCTCCACTTT,CASTRDREGSPLHF
TRBV3-1/TRBV3-2,TRBJ1-2,-,-,15,TGTGCCAGCAGCCAAGATCGGAGGGCATCGGGTGGCTACACCTTC,CASSQDRRASGGYTF